The T cell receptor beta chain described here comes from a study of regulatory and conventional T cells in RAG deficiency. General study findings and limits: Omenn patients showed >75% Treg-Tconv overlap and shorter CDR3 lengths. Shannon entropy was markedly lower and Simpson indices higher in RAG-deficient patients than control T-cell subsets.

Sequencing was performed with immunoSEQ multiplex PCR; in TCRdb, only in-frame clones are kept and a portion is missing. The sample yields some 31,000 clones, 90% to 95% seen once. Regarding this clone: What it binds is unknown.

Conventional CD4+ T cells were sorted from blood as CD25-low CD127-high cells. This CDR3 has 14 residues. Trimming took 3 bases from V and 7 from J; bases not matched to a gene: 7. Germline-derived CDR1 and CDR2 are MNHNS and SASEGT. These data were also reused for a study on regulatory T cells. That source notes: The primer mix had 52 TRBV and 13 TRBJ primers. Patient repertoires had restricted TRB V-J pairs and skewed V and J usage, most in Tregs.

The material sequenced was CD25- CD4+ T cells sorted from blood. The rearrangement joins TRBV6-1 to TRBJ1-2; TRBD1 matches 8 bases. This receptor was taken from a human donor in good health. This CDR3 is CASSDTGGVSGYTF. DNA of the CDR3: TGTGCCAGCAGTGATACAGGGGGGGTGAGTGGCTACACCTTC.